This T cell receptor (beta chain) was profiled in a study of blood T cell repertoires in COVID-19. As for the study in general: Acute and convalescent COVID-19 specimens originated in the United States, Italy and Spain. From T cells, B-cell-depleted T cells, or PBMCs came the material, which was cDNA or gDNA.

Clones were sequenced by immunoSEQ multiplex PCR, and TCRdb holds only the in-frame ones, with some missing. The repertoire holds 60,000 or so clones, with more than 80% as singletons. The material sequenced was peripheral blood. The source is a human donor with active COVID-19. The donor label of this sample is uncertain.

In DNA, the CDR3 is TGTGCCAGCAGCGTAGCTCCCGGCAATGTAGCGGGAGCTCAGACCTACGAGCAGTACTTC. This encodes CASSVAPGNVAGAQTYEQYF. The genes are TRBV9 and TRBJ2-7; 9 bases map to TRBD2. The CDR3 is 20 residues long. Germline CDR1 and CDR2: SGDLS and YYNGEE. Trimming removed 0 bases from V and 2 bases from J; junction bases left unmatched: 18.